This T cell receptor (beta chain) was sequenced in a study of blood T cell repertoires in COVID-19. Sequenced by immunoSEQ multiplex PCR; TCRdb stores in-frame clones only, minus some. The sample has 200,000 to 300,000 clones; around 88% are singletons. V gave up 2 bases and J gave up 2 bases, with 11 bases separating them. The CDR3 spans 15 residues. Looked up from germline, CDR1 is MNHEY and CDR2 is SVGEGT. This receptor was identified in a man aged 25 to 40 with active or convalescent COVID-19. V is TRBV6-2 or TRBV6-3 and J is TRBJ2-3; D is possibly TRBD2 (5 bases). Sequences were obtained from peripheral blood. For the CDR3, the DNA is TGTGCCAGCAGTTACCAGGCTAGCATCACAGATACGCAGTATTTT. It specifies CASSYQASITDTQYF.